Below are 25 T cell receptor beta chains sequenced from a single sample in a study of Tregs in tolerant kidney transplant recipients. The protocol was immunoSEQ multiplex PCR, while the TCRdb copy is restricted to in-frame clones and leaves out a portion. This table has some 15,000 clones, around four fifths appearing once. The source was Tregs from blood, collected before the transplant. These receptors were obtained from a human donor who received a combined kidney and bone marrow transplant.

The rearrangement joins TRBV7-9 to TRBJ1-2, with D possibly TRBD1 on 6 matching bases. V was pared by 3 bases and J by 3 bases, with 11 bases between. The germline CDR1 and CDR2 sequences are SEHNR and FQNEAQ (reference sequence). The CDR3 runs 14 residues. The CDR3 region has the DNA TGTGCCAGCAGCTTTATACAGGGTGACTATGGCTACACCTTC. Translated: CASSFIQGDYGYTF.

The V and J genes are TRBV7-6 and TRBJ2-3; 15 nucleotides line up with TRBD2. There are 18 residues in the CDR3. Germline-derived CDR1 and CDR2 are SGHVS and FNYEAQ. Trimming cost V 0 bases and J 9 bases; bases outside gene matches: 10. The CDR3 coding sequence is TGTGCCAGCAGCTTAGCGAGTGTAGGGACTAGCGGGGGGATAACGCAGTATTTT. Encoded protein: CASSLASVGTSGGITQYF.

This chain uses TRBV5-1 with TRBJ2-5, with D perhaps matching TRBD1 (5 bases). Looked up from germline, CDR1 is SGHRS and CDR2 is YFSETQ. The CDR3 loop spans 12 amino acids. V was shortened by 4 bases and J by 5 bases, with 9 bases between the two germline ends. The chain's CDR3 is CASSQGLETQYF. CDR3 in DNA: TGCGCCAGCAGCCAGGGTTTGGAGACCCAGTACTTC.

The V call is TRBV27, the J call TRBJ2-1; 9 nucleotides line up with TRBD2. CDR3 length equals 17 residues. Germline loops: CDR1 MNHEY, CDR2 SMNVEV (reference sequence). The V and J ends lost 6 bases and 8 bases, in that order; junction bases with no gene match: 17. CDR3 in DNA: TGTGCCAGCAGCAACCCCCCGACTAGCGGCCGTGGGGATGAGCAGTTCTTC. It yields the protein CASSNPPTSGRGDEQFF.

This clone has more than one count but fewer than ten. The CDR3 DNA is TGTGCCAGTGCCACGGACATACATGGCTACACCTTC. This sequence encodes CASATDIHGYTF. V is TRBV7-9 and J is TRBJ1-2; maybe TRBD1 (5 bases). Looked up from germline, CDR1 is SEHNR and CDR2 is FQNEAQ (reference sequence). This CDR3 region has 12 residues. Trimming left V 9 bases short and J 6 bases short, with 14 bases between.

V usage is TRBV28 and J usage is TRBJ2-7; maybe TRBD2 (5 bases). Deletions cut 3 bases from V and 2 bases from J, with 17 bases between. This CDR3 has 16 residues. Germline V gene sequence: CDR1 MDHEN, CDR2 SYDVKM. The CDR3: CASSFSGGPRTYEQYF. CDR3 nucleotides: TGTGCCAGCAGTTTTTCAGGAGGACCAAGGACCTACGAGCAGTACTTC.

The chain is built from TRBV9 and TRBJ1-2; D possibly corresponds to TRBD1 (6 bases). Per the germline V gene, CDR1 is SGDLS and CDR2 is YYNGEE. V dropped 4 bases and J dropped 3 bases, with 10 bases sitting between them. The CDR3 is 13 amino acids. CDR3 coding DNA: TGTGCCAGCAGCCCAGGGGAACACTATGGCTACACCTTC. As protein: CASSPGEHYGYTF.

The rearrangement uses TRBV30 and TRBJ2-5; 7 nucleotides agree with TRBD2. V was clipped by 2 bases and J by 5 bases; unmatched bases: 11. This CDR3 is built from 15 residues. Germline-derived CDR1 and CDR2 are GTSNPN and SVGIG (reference sequence). This CDR3 reads CAWSRAGRGRETQYF. For the CDR3, the DNA is TGTGCCTGGAGTCGAGCGGGGAGGGGAAGGGAGACCCAGTACTTC.

J is TRBJ2-3 and V is TRBV6-5; D is unclear. The CDR3 is 13 residues long. CDR1 MNHEY and CDR2 SVGAGI come from the germline V gene. V was trimmed by 2 bases and J by 6 bases, leaving 9 bases between them. This chain's CDR3 is CASSYPPRDTQYF. The CDR3 DNA is TGTGCCAGCAGTTACCCCCCCCGGGATACGCAGTATTTT.

This chain connects TRBV10-3 to TRBJ1-2, with unresolved D. The CDR3 is made up of 13 amino acids. The V end was cut by 3 bases, the J end by 8 bases, with 13 bases between. Per germline, CDR1 ENHRY and CDR2 SYGVKD. The CDR3 loop is CAISDGRAGGYTF. In nucleotides, the CDR3 is TGTGCCATCAGTGACGGGAGAGCGGGGGGCTACACCTTC.

This clone was counted only a few times. This sequence joins TRBV7-2 and TRBJ2-7, with a possible D match to TRBD1 (5 bases). This CDR3 region has 13 residues. The V and J ends lost 6 bases and 3 bases respectively, with 12 bases between them. Germline-derived CDR1 and CDR2 are SGHTA and FQGNSA. This CDR3 reads CASSLFQGYEQYF. The CDR3 DNA reads as TGTGCCAGCAGTCTTTTTCAGGGCTACGAGCAGTACTTC.

The V call is TRBV5-1, the J call TRBJ1-2, with 7 bases aligning to TRBD1. V lost 3 bases to trimming and J lost 5 bases; unmatched junction nucleotides: 7. CDR3 length equals 14 residues. Per germline, CDR1 SGHRS and CDR2 YFSETQ. The CDR3 region has the DNA TGCGCCAGCAGCTCCTTGGGACAGAGTTATGGCTACACCTTC. As protein: CASSSLGQSYGYTF.

The count of this clone is one. The chain recombines TRBV13 with TRBJ2-2, with a weak D call TRBD2 (6 bases). V shed 6 bases and J shed 1 base, with 15 bases lying between them. The CDR3 contains 16 residues. CDR1 and CDR2 from the germline V gene are PRHDT and FYEKMQ (reference sequence). The CDR3 reads CASSHLAGRNTGELFF. The CDR3 nucleotides read TGTGCCAGCAGTCACCTGGCCGGGAGGAACACCGGGGAGCTGTTTTTT. Complete variable domain (other parts from reference TRBV13 and TRBJ2-2): AAGVIQSPRHLIKEKRETATLKCYPIPRHDTVYWYQQGPGQDPQFLISFYEKMQSDKGSIPDRFSAQQFSDYHSELNMSSLELGDSALYFCASSHLAGRNTGELFFGEGSRLTVL.

The chain is built from TRBV4-3 and TRBJ2-4; the match to TRBD1 covers 7 bases. There are 14 residues in the CDR3. The ends lost 4 bases at V and 1 base at J; junction bases unmatched: 1. Germline V gives CDR1 LGHNA, CDR2 YSLEER. DNA of the CDR3: TGCGCCAGCAGCCCACAGGGGGCCAAAAACATTCAGTACTTC. Residues: CASSPQGAKNIQYF.

The chain is built from TRBV6-5 and TRBJ1-1, with D uncertain. The germline V and J ends were trimmed by 6 bases and 1 base, with 12 bases remaining between them. This CDR3 comprises 14 residues. Germline lookup yields CDR1 MNHEY and CDR2 SVGAGI. CDR3 sequence: CASRRPGRNTEAFF. The CDR3 nucleotides are TGTGCCAGCAGGCGGCCGGGTAGGAACACTGAAGCTTTCTTT.

This clone was seen once. The rearrangement joins TRBV11-2 to TRBJ2-3; D perhaps matches TRBD1 (6 bases). CDR1 is SGHAT and CDR2 is FQNNGV in the germline V gene. The CDR3 has 15 amino acids. V shed 5 bases and J shed 0 bases, with 12 bases lying between them. CDR3 residues: CASSQGQPSTDTQYF. In DNA form, the CDR3 reads TGTGCCAGCAGCCAAGGACAGCCTAGCACAGATACGCAGTATTTT.

This chain joins TRBV7-9 and TRBJ1-1, with D perhaps matching TRBD1 (5 bases). The CDR3 runs to 15 residues. CDR1 and CDR2 (germline): SEHNR, FQNEAQ (reference sequence). The V end was cut by 1 base, the J end by 0 bases, with 9 bases between. The CDR3 here is CASSLGTFMNTEAFF. As DNA, the CDR3 is TGTGCCAGCAGCTTAGGGACATTCATGAACACTGAAGCTTTCTTT.

The chain is built from TRBV7-6 and TRBJ2-1; D might be TRBD1 (5 bases). Trimming cost V 3 bases and J 2 bases, with 26 bases left between them. The CDR3 spans 20 residues. The germline V gene encodes CDR1 SGHVS and CDR2 FNYEAQ. The CDR3 DNA reads as TGTGCCAGCAGCTTTCCGGTTGAGGCAGGGTATCGGCCCCCCTACAATGAGCAGTTCTTC. Its protein is CASSFPVEAGYRPPYNEQFF.

V and J are TRBV28 and TRBJ2-4; TRBD2 matches at 7 bases. The CDR3 sequence is 13 residues long. Germline CDR1 reads MDHEN; CDR2 reads SYDVKM. Trimming at V came to 8 bases and at J to 9 bases, leaving 10 bases not matched to a gene. The CDR3 is CASPSGLVGIQYF. CDR3 nucleotide sequence: TGTGCCAGCCCATCCGGACTAGTTGGCATTCAGTACTTC.

This chain uses TRBV7-6 with TRBJ2-5; 12 positions agree with TRBD2. The CDR3 is 16 residues long. The J segment lost 2 bases and the V segment lost 5 bases, leaving 6 bases of the junction unmatched. Germline V gene lookup returns CDR1 SGHVS and CDR2 FNYEAQ. The DNA of the CDR3 is TGTGCCAGCAGCCCCGGGACTAGCGGGCGTCAAGAGACCCAGTACTTC. It encodes CASSPGTSGRQETQYF.

The chain couples TRBV5-1 to TRBJ2-3; TRBD1 agrees at 9 bases. The CDR3 is 15 amino acids. Germline V gene data show CDR1 as SGHRS and CDR2 as YFSETQ. Trimming at V came to 4 bases and at J to 3 bases, leaving 6 bases not matched to a gene. CDR3 amino acids: CASSRGQGWTDTQYF. The CDR3 nucleotides are TGCGCCAGCAGCCGGGGACAGGGTTGGACAGATACGCAGTATTTT.

The chain has TRBV5-1 and TRBJ1-1; 7 nucleotides line up with TRBD1. Losses at the gene ends were 2 bases for V and 3 bases for J; bases not matched to a gene: 7. This CDR3 spans 15 amino acids. The germline V gene has CDR1 SGHRS and CDR2 YFSETQ. The CDR3 DNA sequence: TGCGCCAGCAGCTTATTTCAGGGGGTGGACACTGAAGCTTTCTTT. It translates to CASSLFQGVDTEAFF.

Here the CDR3 reads CASSVAVWLPYNEQFF. For the CDR3, the DNA is TGTGCCAGCAGCGTAGCTGTGTGGCTCCCATACAATGAGCAGTTCTTC. This chain connects TRBV9 to TRBJ2-1; D gene unclear. CDR1 is SGDLS, CDR2 YYNGEE, per germline. The CDR3 contains 16 residues. The V and J ends lost 0 bases and 4 bases respectively, with 14 bases between them.

The chain is built from TRBV27 and TRBJ2-7; 8 bases are shared with TRBD1. The CDR3 consists of 16 residues. Germline assignment: CDR1 MNHEY and CDR2 SMNVEV (reference sequence). The V gene end was trimmed by 7 bases and the J gene end by 7 bases; junction bases not matched to a gene: 18. CDR3 residues: CASNRAGTGPRGEQYF. The CDR3 DNA reads TGTGCCAGCAATCGAGCCGGGACAGGCCCTCGCGGGGAGCAGTACTTC.

The chain is built from TRBV11-2 and TRBJ2-2; the match to TRBD2 covers 8 bases. CDR1 and CDR2 from the germline V gene are SGHAT and FQNNGV. The V gene end was trimmed by 6 bases and the J gene end by 4 bases; junction bases not matched to a gene: 7. This CDR3 is built from 15 residues. The CDR3 DNA sequence: TGTGCCAGCAGTTCCGGGACTAGTGGCACCGGGGAGCTGTTTTTT. This sequence encodes CASSSGTSGTGELFF. Using reference TRBV11-2 and TRBJ2-2 for the parts outside the CDR3, the full variable domain is EAGVAQSPRYKIIEKRQSVAFWCNPISGHATLYWYQQILGQGPKLLIQFQNNGVVDDSQLPKDRFSAERLKGVDSTLKIQPAKLEDSAVYLCASSSGTSGTGELFFGEGSRLTVL.